Listed below are T cell receptor beta chains from one sample, sequenced in a study of T-cell memory formation after mild COVID-19. One entry per CDR3 protein results from TCRdb running MiXCR on the 5' RACE reads. The table includes fewer than 550,000 distinct CDR3 sequences, around 18% detected once. The material sequenced was PBMCs or a T cell subset sorted from them (not recorded which). The receptor set was obtained from an adult woman who had mild COVID-19 (a few samples of this study predate the infection). Cell type and time point are not known. Each CDR3 is given without its conserved first and last residue.

j_call v_call cdr3_aa
TRBJ1-1 TRBV5-6 ASTLRALMNTEAF
TRBJ1-1 TRBV5-1 ASSPTGERNTEAF
TRBJ2-5 TRBV9 ASSVGFREEETQY
TRBJ1-2 TRBV28 ASSFGYYGYT
TRBJ2-3 TRBV7-2 ASSLTNGDTQY
TRBJ2-7 TRBV11-2 ASSFGDIAGLSYEQY
TRBJ2-2 TRBV3-1 ASSLGTSGGNTGELF
TRBJ2-6 TRBV5-4 ASSLYGVGANVLT
TRBJ2-3 TRBV3-1 ASSQGTGGTDTQY
TRBJ2-5 TRBV12-3/TRBV12-4 ASSSLDQETQY
TRBJ1-2 TRBV21-1 ASSQFWTGENYGYT
TRBJ2-1 TRBV14 ASSQEPSGHSSYNEQF
TRBJ1-1 TRBV5-4 ASSFRQGRTF
TRBJ2-3 TRBV7-2 ASSPSGGDWDTQY
TRBJ2-7 TRBV5-4 ASSLRGSPPYEQY
TRBJ1-5 TRBV20-1 SAHAPGQLNQPQH
TRBJ2-6 TRBV5-4 ASSLGQGSGANVLT
TRBJ2-7 TRBV4-1 ASSQDPRQGYEQY
TRBJ2-5 TRBV12-3/TRBV12-4 ASSLGTDQETQY
TRBJ2-5 TRBV24-1 ATSGKGLAVETQY
TRBJ2-7 TRBV12-3/TRBV12-4 ASSLTGSEQY
TRBJ1-1 TRBV14 ASSKLDGRYTEAF
TRBJ2-7 TRBV20-1 SAERAGGREQY
TRBJ2-3 TRBV29-1 SVEPGTGVTDTQY
TRBJ1-3 TRBV29-1 SVEGGARGNTIY
TRBJ2-1 TRBV12-3/TRBV12-4 ASIDYNNEQF
TRBJ2-7 TRBV4-1 ASSHPGQDLYEQY
TRBJ2-3 TRBV27 ASSLWTSGGATDTQY
TRBJ1-5 TRBV20-1 SADGGINQPQH
TRBJ2-1 TRBV7-2 ASSSSRLHNEQF
TRBJ2-5 TRBV11-2 ASSLGTGVSETQY
TRBJ2-2 TRBV5-1 ASSPRQATNTGELF
TRBJ2-2 TRBV12-3/TRBV12-4 ASSSAGQSLTGELF
TRBJ1-2 TRBV3-1 ASSQGQGGSYGYT
TRBJ1-1 TRBV7-2 ASSLAWSTEAF
TRBJ2-2 TRBV3-1 ASSQTGIGELF
TRBJ1-2 TRBV6-5 ASKPPGHINYGYT
TRBJ2-1 TRBV9 ASSVLGIENNEQF
TRBJ2-3 TRBV5-3 ARSLVPGLGRRRTDTQY
TRBJ2-1 TRBV5-1 ASSLGADYYNEQF
TRBJ2-7 TRBV18 ASSPRQGSSYEQY
TRBJ2-7 TRBV4-2 ASSSRRTSGRLISHEQY
TRBJ1-1 TRBV7-3 ASSLVSGRVYTEAF
TRBJ1-1 TRBV6-5 ASSYSRRPNTEAF
TRBJ1-4 TRBV27 ASSPTLGTGNEKLF
TRBJ2-1 TRBV23-1 ASSQPRIQGLSFLDNEQF
TRBJ1-5 TRBV18 ASSPSQAQPQH
TRBJ2-2 TRBV4-2 ASSQPLGQGGLGTGELF
TRBJ1-1 TRBV5-1 ASIATAGVPNTEAF
TRBJ2-2 TRBV5-1 ASRVWSEGGELF
TRBJ1-2 TRBV6-2/TRBV6-3 ASSHGTDYT
TRBJ2-5 TRBV11-2 ASSRAPGETQY